The TCR beta chain described here comes from a study of CD8+ T cells in alopecia areata. Sequencing templates came from extracted RNA that was reverse transcribed into cDNA. TCRdb keeps only in-frame clones here, not all; method: immunoSEQ multiplex PCR. This table holds approximately 300,000 clones, roughly 64% found once. CDR3 length: 16 amino acids. CDR1 SGHRS and CDR2 YFSETQ come from the germline V gene. V shed 2 bases and J 2 bases; nucleotides not matched to a gene: 8. As to treatment: oral pan-JAK inhibitor, 5-10 mg twice daily. The sequence came from a human donor with alopecia areata. Specimen: CD4+ T cells sorted from blood, collected at week 24, from a patient treated with tofacitinib. The gene calls are TRBV5-1 and TRBJ2-3, with 7 bases lining up with TRBD1. The CDR3 sequence is CASSLGGQRSTDTQYF. The DNA of the CDR3 is TGCGCCAGCAGCTTAGGGGGACAGCGATCCACAGATACGCAGTATTTT.